A selection of T cell receptor beta chains follows, all from one sample in a study of OX40 agonist ivuxolimab in advanced cancers. The protocol was immunoSEQ multiplex PCR, while the TCRdb copy is restricted to in-frame clones and leaves out a portion. The table has 82,000 or so clones, 85% to 90% seen once; the top ten hold more than 2%. Sequences were derived from CD4+ or CD8+ T cells sorted from blood, sampled in a trial of the OX40 agonist ivuxolimab. These TCRs come from an adult with an advanced solid tumor such as melanoma, head and neck, liver or kidney cancer. Both conserved end residues are part of each CDR3. Each record gives: clone size, D gene, J gene, V gene, CDR3 protein, CDR3 DNA. D genes are given only for firm matches. The listing skips clone size in some rows; elsewhere it reads once, few, many or a size class.

- | - | TRBJ1-2 | TRBV28 | CASTQPGALYGYTF | TGTGCCAGCACCCAACCCGGGGCCCTCTATGGCTACACCTTC
- | - | TRBJ1-3 | TRBV9 | CASSVGQLGNTIYF | TGTGCCAGCAGCGTCGGACAGTTAGGAAACACCATATATTTT
- | - | TRBJ2-7 | TRBV6-8 | CASSYTAGHRSFQEQYF | TGTGCCAGCAGTTACACAGCGGGACACCGCTCGTTCCAGGAGCAGTACTTC
- | - | TRBJ2-6 | TRBV7-3 | CASSLVGDGANVLTF | TGTGCCAGCAGCTTAGTGGGTGATGGGGCCAACGTCCTGACTTTC
- | - | TRBJ1-2 | TRBV19 | CASSIRVLHGYTF | TGTGCCAGTAGTATAAGGGTGCTCCACGGCTACACCTTC
- | - | TRBJ2-6 | TRBV7-2 | CASLIRGANVLTF | TGTGCCAGCCTGATCAGGGGCGCCAACGTCCTGACTTTC
- | - | TRBJ1-2 | TRBV14 | CASSQMESYGYTF | TGTGCCAGCAGCCAAATGGAGAGCTATGGCTACACCTTC
- | TRBD2 | TRBJ2-3 | TRBV4-1 | CASSQEAGGRTDTQYF | TGCGCCAGCAGCCAAGAAGCGGGGGGCCGGACAGATACGCAGTATTTT
- | - | TRBJ1-1 | TRBV5-6 | CASTYGGPMFDTEAFF | TGTGCCAGCACCTACGGGGGGCCTATGTTTGACACTGAAGCTTTCTTT
- | - | TRBJ1-3 | TRBV29-1 | CSYARSSGNTIYF | TGCAGCTACGCCAGGTCCTCTGGAAACACCATATATTTT
- | - | TRBJ2-2 | TRBV7-9 | CASRQPSAPNTGELFF | TGTGCCAGCAGACAGCCCAGCGCTCCGAACACCGGGGAGCTGTTTTTT
- | - | TRBJ1-3 | TRBV5-1 | CASSLERQQTGNTIYF | TGCGCCAGCAGCTTGGAGCGACAGCAGACTGGAAACACCATATATTTT
- | - | TRBJ1-4 | TRBV7-9 | CASQGERGLFF | TGTGCCAGTCAGGGAGAGCGAGGACTGTTTTTT
- | - | TRBJ1-5 | TRBV19 | CASSRQDQPQHF | TGTGCCAGTAGTCGACAGGATCAGCCCCAGCATTTT
- | TRBD1 | TRBJ1-5 | TRBV2 | CASSLGQAGQPQHF | TGTGCCAGCTCATTAGGACAGGCAGGACAGCCCCAGCATTTT
- | TRBD1 | TRBJ2-5 | TRBV2 | CASSLNPGQNKETQYF | TGTGCCAGCAGTTTAAACCCGGGACAGAATAAAGAGACCCAGTACTTC
- | - | TRBJ2-1 | TRBV6-1 | CASSVPGRNEQFF | TGTGCCAGCAGCGTCCCGGGCAGGAATGAGCAGTTCTTC
once | - | TRBJ1-1 | TRBV5-1 | CASSRARWDTEAFF | TGCGCCAGCAGTCGGGCCCGCTGGGACACTGAAGCTTTCTTT
- | TRBD1 | TRBJ1-1 | TRBV28 | CASGQDSELTEAFF | TGTGCCAGCGGACAGGATTCGGAACTCACTGAAGCTTTCTTT
- | TRBD2 | TRBJ2-1 | TRBV7-7 | CASGPLAGSYNEQFF | TGTGCCAGCGGGCCCCTAGCGGGGTCTTACAATGAGCAGTTCTTC
- | TRBD1 | TRBJ2-1 | TRBV6-1 | CASSGGQASSYNEQFF | TGTGCCAGCAGTGGAGGACAGGCCTCCTCCTACAATGAGCAGTTCTTC
few | - | TRBJ2-1 | TRBV30 | CAWSGSQLASQFF | TGTGCCTGGAGTGGATCACAGTTAGCCAGCCAGTTCTTC
- | TRBD1 | TRBJ1-4 | TRBV5-1 | CASSSDPGQNFEKLFF | TGCGCCAGCAGCTCCGATCCGGGACAGAACTTTGAAAAACTGTTTTTT
- | TRBD1 | TRBJ2-7 | TRBV7-3 | CASSTTGTGERKYF | TGTGCCAGCAGCACCACCGGGACAGGGGAGAGAAAGTACTTC
- | - | TRBJ1-3 | TRBV9 | CASSAHPGSGNTIYF | TGTGCCAGCAGCGCCCACCCGGGCTCTGGAAACACCATATATTTT
- | TRBD1 | TRBJ2-7 | TRBV19 | CASAGQVSSYEQYF | TGTGCCAGCGCGGGACAGGTGAGCTCCTACGAGCAGTACTTC
few | - | TRBJ1-1 | TRBV5-1 | CASSRVRGDTEAFF | TGCGCCAGCAGCCGGGTCCGGGGCGACACTGAAGCTTTCTTT
- | - | TRBJ1-3 | TRBV28 | CASSKTNRAGNTIYF | TGTGCCAGCAGTAAAACAAACAGGGCTGGAAACACCATATATTTT
- | TRBD2 | TRBJ2-5 | TRBV6-6 | CASSLTSGGQETQYF | TGTGCCAGCAGTCTTACTAGCGGGGGACAAGAGACCCAGTACTTC
- | TRBD1 | TRBJ1-5 | TRBV18 | CASSLEQGAIQPQHF | TGTGCCAGCTCACTAGAACAGGGGGCGATTCAGCCCCAGCATTTT
- | TRBD1 | TRBJ1-1 | TRBV6-6 | CASSLVEAGTVFEAFF | TGTGCCAGCAGTCTAGTAGAAGCCGGGACAGTCTTTGAAGCTTTCTTT
few | - | TRBJ1-1 | TRBV18 | CASSPTWGDTEAFF | TGTGCCAGCTCACCAACCTGGGGGGACACTGAAGCTTTCTTT
- | - | TRBJ2-7 | TRBV5-1 | CASSLDGARTYEQYF | TGCGCCAGCAGCTTGGATGGCGCGCGTACCTACGAGCAGTACTTC
- | TRBD1 | TRBJ1-6 | TRBV19 | CASSMGQGGSPLHF | TGTGCCAGTAGTATGGGACAGGGTGGATCACCCCTCCACTTT
- | - | TRBJ1-4 | TRBV9 | CASSRGGEKLFF | TGTGCCAGCAGCCGCGGGGGTGAAAAACTGTTTTTT
- | - | TRBJ2-5 | TRBV7-9 | CASTLGEGGVQTQYF | TGTGCCAGCACCCTAGGGGAAGGGGGTGTCCAGACCCAGTACTTC
- | - | TRBJ2-7 | TRBV11-2 | CASSLGGSQPYEQYF | TGTGCCAGCAGCCTCGGAGGGAGTCAACCCTACGAGCAGTACTTC